This TCR beta chain was retrieved from a study of shared clonotypes between healthy human individuals. Across the whole study: Three CD4 naive, three CD4 memory, two CD8 naive and one CD8 memory plate were used per donor.

Germline V gene sequence: CDR1 MDHEN, CDR2 SYDVKM. V was shortened by 2 bases and J by 2 bases, with 10 bases between the two germline ends. The CDR3 is 14 residues long. Positively selected for CCR7, the CD45RO-negative cells used as naive CD8 cells excluded terminally differentiated effector memory CD45RA+ cells. TCRdb's copy holds only in-frame clones and misses some; the assay was immunoSEQ multiplex PCR. The table lists approximately 1.9 million clones, 90% to 95% of them singletons. Input material: naive CD8+ T cells from PBMCs. The J gene is TRBJ2-7, the V gene TRBV28; D is unresolved. The source of this sequence is a man younger than 35 in good health. Some clones in this sample may be carry-over from other donors' samples. Here the CDR3 reads CASSLKGWPYEQYF. The CDR3 nucleotides are TGTGCCAGCAGTTTAAAGGGTTGGCCCTACGAGCAGTACTTC.